The next 11 T cell receptor delta chains were all read from a single sample in a study of gamma-delta T cells after stem cell transplantation. TCRdb repeated clone calling on the RT-PCR reads with CATT. Of 2,500 to 3,000 delta-chain clones listed, about 1.8% are singletons. Sequences were obtained from gamma-delta T cells. These receptors came from a human donor. It is not recorded whose cells these are; they may come from a transplant donor.

As for this clone: The TCRdb protein, from a much larger clone, departs from this DNA's translation at residue 14, likely by read error; the protein shown derives from the DNA. The J gene is TRDJ1, the V gene TRDV2; 9 nucleotides align to TRDD3. The CDR3 has 16 residues. Germline lookup yields CDR1 GEAIGNYY and CDR2 EKD. CDR3 sequence reads: CACDLLGDFNTDKIIF. CDR3 DNA: TGTGCCTGTGACTTACTGGGGGACTTCAACACCGATAAAATCATCTTT.

In its sample, this clone was seen a few times. This likely stems from a read error, as it lies one base from a far larger clone. The sample contains more than one DNA sequence encoding this CDR3. The chain couples TRDV2 to TRDJ3; tentative D call: TRDD3 (6 bases). CDR3 length: 21 amino acids. The germline CDR1 and CDR2 sequences are GEAIGNYY and EKD. The CDR3: CACDTAERGRDNPWDTRQMFF. DNA of the CDR3: TGCGCCTGTGACACCGCGGAGAGAGGGAGGGATAACCCCTGGGACACCCGACAGATGTTTTTC.

Comment on this clone: This likely traces to a read error, being one base from a far larger clone. CDR3 protein: CACDTLPTWGIETHYTDKLIF. Written as DNA, the CDR3 is TGTGCCTGTGACACGCTTCCTACCTGGGGGATAGAGACGCACTACACCGATAAACTCATCTTT. The rearrangement uses TRDV2 and TRDJ1; 10 bases are shared with TRDD3. The CDR3 runs to 21 residues. CDR1 and CDR2 from the germline V gene are GEAIGNYY and EKD. V shed 1 base and J 0 bases; nucleotides not matched to a gene: 19.

In its sample, this clone ranks as medium-sized. The same CDR3 arises from other DNA sequences in this sample as well. The chain recombines TRDV2 with TRDJ1; D perhaps matches TRDD3 (5 bases). The V end was cut by 3 bases, the J end by 1 base, with 23 bases between. The CDR3 has 18 amino acids. CDR1 is GEAIGNYY and CDR2 is EKD in the germline V gene. CDR3: CACDPLSTRRGGTDKLIF. In DNA form, the CDR3 reads TGTGCCTGTGACCCCCTCTCCACTCGCCGGGGGGGCACCGATAAACTCATCTTT.

In its sample, this clone is medium-sized. V is TRDV2 and J is TRDJ1; TRDD3 agrees at 13 bases. V was pared by 2 bases and J by 4 bases, with 21 bases of the junction left unmatched. Germline V gives CDR1 GEAIGNYY, CDR2 EKD. The CDR3 extends over 21 amino acids. This chain's CDR3 is CACDMILGDTGPQPGNDKLIF. The CDR3 DNA sequence: TGTGCCTGTGACATGATACTGGGGGATACGGGTCCACAACCAGGGAACGATAAACTCATCTTT.

This clone was counted many times. A much larger clone is a single base away; this may be a read error. The same CDR3 is also encoded by other DNA sequences in this sample. The chain uses TRDV2 and TRDJ1; 7 nucleotides line up with TRDD3. Per the germline V gene, CDR1 is GEAIGNYY and CDR2 is EKD. The junction had 13 bases not matched to a gene; V was cut back by 7 bases and J by 0 bases. The CDR3 spans 16 residues. CDR3: CACDAMGDMYTDKLIF. In DNA form, the CDR3 reads TGTGCCTGCGACGCTATGGGGGACATGTACACCGATAAACTCATCTTT.

About this clone itself: This likely stems from a read error, as it lies one base from a far larger clone. Other DNA sequences of this sample code for an identical CDR3. The chain is built from TRDV2 and TRDJ1; D is possibly TRDD3 (5 bases). The CDR3 runs to 16 residues. CDR1 is GEAIGNYY, CDR2 EKD, per germline. CDR3 amino acids: CACDILLRGTTDKLIF. The CDR3 nucleotides read TGCGCCTGTGACATCTTACTCAGGGGAACCACCGATAAACTCATCTTT.

Only a few counts were recorded for this clone. This is likely an artifact of a read error, given a far larger clone one base away. The rearrangement uses TRDV2 and TRDJ3; TRDD3 agrees at 10 bases. Germline V gene data show CDR1 as GEAIGNYY and CDR2 as EKD. The CDR3 runs to 21 residues. The CDR3: CACDTVRTGGSNSWDTRQVFF. CDR3 bases: TGTGCCTGTGACACCGTGCGTACTGGGGGATCAAACTCCTGGGACACCCGACAGGTGTTTTTC.

Sample share makes this clone medium-sized. The same CDR3 can be traced to other DNA sequences in this sample. The rearrangement joins TRDV2 to TRDJ1; 12 nucleotides match TRDD3. The trim removed 1 base at V and 0 bases at J, leaving 14 bases unmatched. The germline gives CDR1 GEAIGNYY, CDR2 EKD. This CDR3 is 20 amino acids long. This CDR3 reads CACDTINTGGYHLYTDKLIF. CDR3 in DNA: TGTGCCTGTGACACGATCAATACTGGGGGATACCACCTGTACACCGATAAACTCATCTTT.

A note on this clone: The protein TCRdb lists belongs to a much larger clone and differs from this DNA's translation at residue 12, which points to a read error; the protein shown is made from the DNA. J is TRDJ1 and V is TRDV2; D is unclear. Germline values: CDR1 GEAIGNYY, CDR2 EKD. The CDR3 loop spans 15 amino acids. CDR3 region: CACDTLGTANDNLIF. The CDR3 DNA follows: TGTGCCTGTGACACCCTCGGGACGGCCAACGATAACCTCATCTTT.

With regard to this clone: This DNA's translation differs at residue 5 from TCRdb's protein, which comes from a much larger clone; a read error is likely, and the protein shown is translated from the DNA. This rearrangement joins TRDV2 to TRDJ1, with TRDD3 identical over 7 bases. V dropped 0 bases and J dropped 2; count of bases not matched to a gene: 14. The CDR3 spans 18 residues. Germline CDR1 GEAIGNYY, CDR2 EKD. CDR3 sequence (DNA): TGTGCCTGTGACACCGTACTGGGGTTAATCGGGGGAACCGATAAACTCATCTTT. Translated, it gives CACDTVLGLIGGTDKLIF.